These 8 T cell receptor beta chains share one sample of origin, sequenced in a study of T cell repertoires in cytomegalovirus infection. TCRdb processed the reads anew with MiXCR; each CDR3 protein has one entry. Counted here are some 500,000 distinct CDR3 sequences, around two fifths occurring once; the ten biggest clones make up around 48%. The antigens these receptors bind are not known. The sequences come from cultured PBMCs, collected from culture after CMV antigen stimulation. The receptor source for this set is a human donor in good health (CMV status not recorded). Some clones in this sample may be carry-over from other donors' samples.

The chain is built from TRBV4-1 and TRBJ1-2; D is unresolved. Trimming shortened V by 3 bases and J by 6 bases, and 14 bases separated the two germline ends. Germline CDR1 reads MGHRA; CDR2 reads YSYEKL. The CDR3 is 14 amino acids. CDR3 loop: CASSQKTAWNGYTF. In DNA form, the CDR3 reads TGCGCCAGCAGCCAGAAAACGGCGTGGAATGGCTACACCTTC.

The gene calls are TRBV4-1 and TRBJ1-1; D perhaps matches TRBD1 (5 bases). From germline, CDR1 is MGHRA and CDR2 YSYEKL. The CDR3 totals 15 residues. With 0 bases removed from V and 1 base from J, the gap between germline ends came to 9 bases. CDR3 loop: CASSQDRGENTEAFF. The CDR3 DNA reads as TGCGCCAGCAGCCAAGATCGGGGGGAGAACACTGAAGCTTTCTTT.

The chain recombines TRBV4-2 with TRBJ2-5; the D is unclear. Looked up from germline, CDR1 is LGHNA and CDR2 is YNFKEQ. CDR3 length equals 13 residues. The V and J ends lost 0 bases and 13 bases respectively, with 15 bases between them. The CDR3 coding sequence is TGTGCCAGCAGCCAAGATCTCGCCTCCGGGTCGTACTTC. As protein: CASSQDLASGSYF.

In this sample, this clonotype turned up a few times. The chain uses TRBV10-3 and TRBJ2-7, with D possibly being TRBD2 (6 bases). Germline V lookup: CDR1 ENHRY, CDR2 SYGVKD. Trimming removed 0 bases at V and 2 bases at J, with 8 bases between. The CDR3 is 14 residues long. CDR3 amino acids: CAISESTGAYEQYF. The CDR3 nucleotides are TGTGCCATCAGTGAGTCGACGGGGGCCTACGAGCAGTACTTC.

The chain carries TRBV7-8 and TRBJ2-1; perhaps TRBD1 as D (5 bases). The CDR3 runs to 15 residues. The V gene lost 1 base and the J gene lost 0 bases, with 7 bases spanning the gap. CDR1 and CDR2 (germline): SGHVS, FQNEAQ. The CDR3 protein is CASSLEQGSYNEQFF. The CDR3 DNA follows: TGTGCCAGCAGCTTAGAGCAGGGCTCCTACAATGAGCAGTTCTTC.

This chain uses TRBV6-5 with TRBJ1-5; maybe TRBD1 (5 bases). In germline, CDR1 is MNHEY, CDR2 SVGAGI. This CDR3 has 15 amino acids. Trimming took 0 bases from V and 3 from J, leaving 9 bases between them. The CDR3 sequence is CASSYSWGTNQPQHF. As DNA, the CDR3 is TGTGCCAGCAGTTACTCATGGGGGACCAATCAGCCCCAGCATTTT.

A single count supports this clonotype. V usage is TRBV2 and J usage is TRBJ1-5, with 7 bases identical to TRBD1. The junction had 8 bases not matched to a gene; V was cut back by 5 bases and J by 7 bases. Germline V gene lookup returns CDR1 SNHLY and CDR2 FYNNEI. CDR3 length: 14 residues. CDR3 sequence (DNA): TGTGCCAGCAGTCGAGGGGGCGCGTGGCAGCCCCAGCATTTT. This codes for CASSRGGAWQPQHF. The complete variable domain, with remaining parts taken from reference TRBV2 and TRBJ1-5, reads EPEVTQTPSHQVTQMGQEVILRCVPISNHLYFYWYRQILGQKVEFLVSFYNNEISEKSEIFDDQFSVERPDGSNFTLKIRSTKLEDSAMYFCASSRGGAWQPQHFGDGTRLSIL.

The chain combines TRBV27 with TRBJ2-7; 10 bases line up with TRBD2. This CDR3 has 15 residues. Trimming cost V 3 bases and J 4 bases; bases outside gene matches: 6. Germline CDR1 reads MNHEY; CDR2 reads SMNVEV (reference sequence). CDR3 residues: CASSFLAGGRYEQYF. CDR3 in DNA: TGTGCCAGCAGTTTTTTAGCGGGAGGCCGGTACGAGCAGTACTTC.